This TCR beta chain was recorded in a study of shared clonotypes between healthy human individuals. The overall study: Per donor, three plates held CD4 naive cells, three held CD4 memory, two held CD8 naive and one held CD8 memory.

Regarding this clone: Its antigen is currently unknown. This sample also contains other DNA sequences that code for the same CDR3.

The authors split each subset's genomic DNA evenly across several immunoSEQ plates. Produced via immunoSEQ multiplex PCR; TCRdb's table is partial and in-frame only. The sample lists roughly 2.1 million clones; 85% to 95% were seen once. CD45RO-negative, CCR7-selected cells formed the naive CD8 fraction, which excluded terminally differentiated effector memory CD45RA+ cells. Study conclusions and caveats: Clonotypes which were not shared had lower generation probabilities than clonotypes that all four donors shared.

The V end was cut by 1 base, the J end by 9 bases, with 4 bases between. CDR1 SEHNR and CDR2 FQNEAQ come from the germline V gene (reference sequence). There are 11 residues in the CDR3. The chain employs TRBV7-9 and TRBJ2-1; no clear D. This TCR was recovered from a man aged 18 to 30 in good health. Some clones in this sample may be carry-over from other donors' samples. The material sequenced was naive CD8+ T cells from PBMCs. As DNA, the CDR3 is TGTGCCAGCAGCTTAGTTGGTGAGCAGTTCTTC. Protein sequence: CASSLVGEQFF.